Shown below are 22 T cell receptor beta chains from a single sample sequenced in a study of blood T cells in healthy people across ages. Together with a sample-barcoded 5' primer, a J-beta primer mix was included in a second PCR lasting roughly 6 to 12 cycles. MiXCR, applied by TCRdb to the 5' RACE reads, yields one record per CDR3 protein. Among around 990,000 distinct CDR3 sequences listed, 35% to 40% were seen once. The sample consisted of blood. The receptors stem from a man aged 18 to 29 in good health.

This clonotype was observed a handful of times. V and J are TRBV5-1 and TRBJ1-1, with D possibly TRBD1 on 5 matching bases. The CDR3 covers 15 residues. Germline V gene sequence: CDR1 SGHRS, CDR2 YFSETQ. V dropped 0 bases and J dropped 3 bases, with 12 bases sitting between them. The CDR3 bases are TGCGCCAGCAGCTTGGTGGGGCAGACGCACACTGAAGCTTTCTTT. Its translation is CASSLVGQTHTEAFF.

This clonotype was recorded a few times. At one end the junction does not follow the germline gene, possibly because of a read error. The V call is TRBV7-9, the J call TRBJ1-1; 10 bases map to TRBD1. Germline V gene lookup returns CDR1 SEHNR and CDR2 FQNEAQ (reference sequence). CDR3 length: 15 amino acids. CDR3 residues: CASSSEDRGNAEAFF. The CDR3 DNA reads as TGTGCCAGCAGCTCGGAGGACAGGGGGAACGCTGAAGCTTTCTTT.

This clonotype was seen only a few times. This chain connects TRBV11-2 to TRBJ2-1; 7 bases are a match to TRBD1. Germline V gene lookup returns CDR1 SGHAT and CDR2 FQNNGV. V was pared by 5 bases and J by 1 base, with 5 bases of the junction left unmatched. The CDR3 sequence is 15 residues long. CDR3 sequence reads: CASSADRTSYNEQFF. In nucleotides, the CDR3 is TGTGCCAGCAGCGCGGACAGGACGTCCTACAATGAGCAGTTCTTC.

The chain's CDR3 is CASSLNGRRAYNEQYF. The DNA of the CDR3 is TGCGCCAGCAGCTTGAACGGTCGGCGGGCATACAATGAGCAGTACTTC. This rearrangement joins TRBV5-1 to TRBJ2-7; possibly TRBD2 for D (5 bases). Between the trimmed V and J ends, which lost 1 base and 7 bases, there was a span of 21 bases. The germline V gene has CDR1 SGHRS and CDR2 YFSETQ. This CDR3 contains 16 residues.

The CDR3 is CASRLQGLAGAETQYF. CDR3 in DNA: TGTGCCAGCAGGCTTCAGGGGCTAGCGGGGGCTGAGACCCAGTACTTC. J is TRBJ2-5 and V is TRBV5-6, with TRBD2 matching 10 bases. Germline-derived CDR1 and CDR2 are SGHDT and YYEEEE. The CDR3 extends over 16 amino acids. V lost 5 bases and J lost 5; bases outside the gene matches: 12. Variable domain in full (rest from reference TRBV5-6 and TRBJ2-5): DAGVTQSPTHLIKTRGQQVTLRCSPKSGHDTVSWYQQALGQGPQFIFQYYEEEERQRGNFPDRFSGHQFPNYSSELNVNALLLGDSALYLCASRLQGLAGAETQYFGPGTRLLVL.

The V call is TRBV7-2, the J call TRBJ2-7, with D maybe TRBD1 (6 bases). The CDR3 loop spans 14 amino acids. Germline CDR1 is SGHTA and CDR2 is FQGNSA. The germline V and J ends were trimmed by 1 base and 6 bases, with 13 bases remaining between them. In DNA form, the CDR3 reads TGTGCCAGCAGCTTAGACAGGGTTAATGGCGAGCAGTACTTC. Encoded protein: CASSLDRVNGEQYF. Looking up the rest from reference TRBV7-2 and TRBJ2-7 gives the full variable domain: GAGVSQSPSNKVTEKGKDVELRCDPISGHTALYWYRQSLGQGLEFLIYFQGNSAPDKSGLPSDRFSAERTGGSVSTLTIQRTQQEDSAVYLCASSLDRVNGEQYFGPGTRLTVT.

This clonotype occurred a few times. The chain carries TRBV5-1 and TRBJ2-7; the D is unclear. CDR1 and CDR2 (germline): SGHRS, YFSETQ. The CDR3 covers 13 residues. Between the trimmed V and J ends, which lost 2 bases and 3 bases, there was a span of 9 bases. The CDR3 loop reads CASSFDEGYEQYF. The CDR3 nucleotides read TGCGCCAGCAGCTTTGATGAAGGCTACGAGCAGTACTTC.

The chain combines TRBV5-1 with TRBJ2-1; TRBD2 matches 15 bases. The CDR3 has 17 residues. In germline, CDR1 is SGHRS, CDR2 YFSETQ. After removal of 3 bases from V and 9 bases from J, the junction contained 10 bases not matched to a gene. The CDR3 sequence is CASSYPEGLAGGGEQFF. The CDR3 DNA is TGCGCCAGCAGCTACCCCGAGGGACTAGCGGGGGGTGGTGAGCAGTTCTTC.

This chain joins TRBV5-1 and TRBJ1-2; 8 nucleotides align to TRBD1. Germline CDR1 SGHRS, CDR2 YFSETQ. The CDR3 is 15 residues long. The V and J ends lost 4 bases and 7 bases, in that order; junction bases with no gene match: 12. This CDR3 reads CASSPRQGTDSGYTF. Written as DNA, the CDR3 is TGCGCCAGCAGCCCCAGACAGGGGACCGACTCTGGCTACACCTTC.

The chain links TRBV12-3 or TRBV12-4 to TRBJ2-3; 16 bases fit TRBD2. The CDR3 loop spans 15 amino acids. V gave up 6 bases and J gave up 8 bases; unmatched junction bases: 5. The CDR3 nucleotides read TGTGCCAGCAGGGGGACTAGCGGGGGGGTCGTTACGCAGTATTTT. Its protein is CASRGTSGGVVTQYF.

V and J are TRBV5-6 and TRBJ2-3; no definite D call. CDR3 length equals 15 residues. Germline CDR1 reads SGHDT; CDR2 reads YYEEEE. The ends were cut back, 1 base at V and 2 bases at J, with 11 bases in the middle. In DNA form, the CDR3 reads TGTGCCAGCAGCTTGTATGTCAGATACACAGATACGCAGTATTTT. Translated, it gives CASSLYVRYTDTQYF.

This clonotype was seen a handful of times. The rearrangement links TRBV12-3 or TRBV12-4 to TRBJ1-1; D not resolved. CDR3 length: 13 residues. V was pared by 6 bases and J by 3 bases, with 11 bases between. In DNA form, the CDR3 reads TGTGCCAGCAGCCGATCGGCGGACACTGAAGCTTTCTTT. Translating gives CASSRSADTEAFF.

The J gene is TRBJ1-2, the V gene TRBV7-9; tentative D call: TRBD1 (5 bases). This CDR3 is 14 amino acids long. The V and J ends lost 1 base and 5 bases respectively, with 11 bases between them. Germline lookup yields CDR1 SEHNR and CDR2 FQNEAQ (reference sequence). Here the CDR3 DNA reads TGTGCCAGCAGCTTAGGCGTGCAGGGATATGGCTACACCTTC. Its translation is CASSLGVQGYGYTF.

This chain joins TRBV12-3 or TRBV12-4 and TRBJ1-5; 7 positions match TRBD1. The CDR3 is 15 amino acids. With 5 bases clipped from V and 5 bases from J, the junction kept 9 bases outside the gene matches. The DNA for the CDR3 is TGTGCCAGCAGTATCGACCGGGACAGCTATCAGCCCCAGCATTTT. As protein: CASSIDRDSYQPQHF.

This clonotype was found a few times. The V gene is TRBV7-3, the J gene TRBJ2-1; no clear D gene. The CDR3 contains 15 residues. V was pared by 5 bases and J by 6 bases, with 17 bases between. CDR1 is SGHTA, CDR2 FQGTGA, per germline. The CDR3 DNA is TGTGCCAGCAGCACGTCGGCCACTTTCAGCAATGAGCAGTTCTTC. Protein: CASSTSATFSNEQFF.

The V gene is TRBV2, the J gene TRBJ1-4, with D uncertain. The V and J ends lost 7 bases and 3 bases respectively, with 12 bases between them. CDR1 is SNHLY and CDR2 is FYNNEI in the germline V gene. This CDR3 comprises 14 residues. The CDR3 loop reads CASKTAGSNEKLFF. DNA for the CDR3: TGTGCCAGCAAAACGGCCGGATCTAATGAAAAACTGTTTTTT.

As to this clonotype: At one end, the junction sequence differs from germline, possibly due to a read error. The chain uses TRBV20-1 and TRBJ1-6; D is unresolved. CDR1 is DFQATT and CDR2 is SNEGSKA in the germline V gene (reference sequence). The CDR3 contains 12 residues. For the CDR3, the DNA is TGCAGTGCTAGAGTTGGGGATTCACCCCCCCACTTT. As protein: CSARVGDSPPHF.

In this sample, this clonotype turned up many times. The rearrangement joins TRBV20-1 to TRBJ1-2; 9 nucleotides match TRBD1. Losses at the gene ends were 3 bases for V and 6 bases for J; bases not matched to a gene: 17. CDR1 and CDR2 from the germline V gene are DFQATT and SNEGSKA (reference sequence). The CDR3 is 17 amino acids. The CDR3 DNA is TGCAGTGCTAGCGCCCTGGTTGCGGGGACAGGGATAAATGGCTACACCTTC. Amino acids: CSASALVAGTGINGYTF.

This clonotype showed up just a few times. This chain uses TRBV21-1 with TRBJ1-2. TRBV21-1 is a documented pseudogene. This CDR3 contains 15 residues. The CDR3 region is CASSKVRTDNYGYTF. The CDR3 nucleotides are TGTGCCAGCAGCAAAGTTAGGACAGATAACTATGGCTACACCTTC.

The rearrangement joins TRBV3-1 to TRBJ2-3, with D maybe TRBD1 (5 bases). V lost 0 bases, J lost 3 bases, and 16 bases lay in between. Germline V lookup: CDR1 LGHDT, CDR2 YNNKEL (reference sequence). CDR3 size: 17 residues. Here the CDR3 reads CASSQEGPGWHTDTQYF. The CDR3 DNA reads as TGTGCCAGCAGCCAAGAGGGCCCAGGGTGGCATACAGATACGCAGTATTTT.

The chain recombines TRBV28 with TRBJ1-1; no clear D. The CDR3 loop spans 13 amino acids. Germline V gene data show CDR1 as MDHEN and CDR2 as SYDVKM. The V end lost 6 bases, the J end lost 4 bases, and 12 bases lay between the germline ends. For the CDR3, the DNA is TGTGCCAGCAGACTCCCAGCGGGCACTGAAGCTTTCTTT. It yields the protein CASRLPAGTEAFF.

This clonotype was recorded at least ten times. The rearrangement joins TRBV29-1 to TRBJ2-3; TRBD1 is a possible D gene (6 bases). V was trimmed by 6 bases and J by 6 bases, leaving 13 bases between them. Germline V gene data show CDR1 as SQVTM and CDR2 as ANQGSEA. This CDR3 has 12 amino acids. The CDR3 nucleotides read TGCAGCGTCCAGGGGCCGGAGGATACGCAGTATTTT. As protein: CSVQGPEDTQYF.